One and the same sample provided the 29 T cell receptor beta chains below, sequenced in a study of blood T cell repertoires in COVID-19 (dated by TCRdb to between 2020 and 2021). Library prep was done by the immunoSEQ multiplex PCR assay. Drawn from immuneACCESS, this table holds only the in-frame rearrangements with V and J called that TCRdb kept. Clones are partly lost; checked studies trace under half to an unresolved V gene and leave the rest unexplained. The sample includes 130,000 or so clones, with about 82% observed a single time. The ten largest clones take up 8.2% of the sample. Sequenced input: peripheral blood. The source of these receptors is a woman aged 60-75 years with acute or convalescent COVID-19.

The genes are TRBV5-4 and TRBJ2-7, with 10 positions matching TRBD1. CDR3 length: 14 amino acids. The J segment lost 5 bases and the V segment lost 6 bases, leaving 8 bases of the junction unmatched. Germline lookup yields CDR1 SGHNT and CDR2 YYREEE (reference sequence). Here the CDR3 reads CASKRQGAVDEQYF. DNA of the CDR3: TGTGCCAGCAAAAGACAGGGGGCAGTCGACGAGCAGTACTTC.

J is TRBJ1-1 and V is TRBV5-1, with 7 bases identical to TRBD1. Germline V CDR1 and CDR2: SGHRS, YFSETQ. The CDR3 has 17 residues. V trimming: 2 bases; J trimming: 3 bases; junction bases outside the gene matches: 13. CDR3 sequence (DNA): TGCGCCAGCAGCTTCGGACCTACAGGGGCTCCCTACACTGAAGCTTTCTTT. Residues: CASSFGPTGAPYTEAFF. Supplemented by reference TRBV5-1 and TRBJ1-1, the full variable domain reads KAGVTQTPRYLIKTRGQQVTLSCSPISGHRSVSWYQQTPGQGLQFLFEYFSETQRNKGNFPGRFSGRQFSNSRSEMNVSTLELGDSALYLCASSFGPTGAPYTEAFFGQGTRLTVV.

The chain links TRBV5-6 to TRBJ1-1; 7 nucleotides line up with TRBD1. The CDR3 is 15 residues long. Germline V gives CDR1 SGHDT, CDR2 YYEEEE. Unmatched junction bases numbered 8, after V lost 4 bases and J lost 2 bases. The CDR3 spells CASSPLDRANTEAFF. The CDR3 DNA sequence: TGTGCCAGCAGCCCCTTAGACAGGGCAAACACTGAAGCTTTCTTT.

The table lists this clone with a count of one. CDR3 amino acids: CASSFDRGVPYEQYF. As DNA, the CDR3 is TGTGCCAGCAGCTTCGACAGGGGCGTCCCCTACGAGCAGTACTTC. The chain uses TRBV11-2 and TRBJ2-7, with 8 bases lining up with TRBD1. The CDR3 sequence is 15 residues long. The V gene's germline CDR1 is SGHAT and CDR2 FQNNGV. The trim removed 3 bases at V and 2 bases at J, leaving 6 bases unmatched.

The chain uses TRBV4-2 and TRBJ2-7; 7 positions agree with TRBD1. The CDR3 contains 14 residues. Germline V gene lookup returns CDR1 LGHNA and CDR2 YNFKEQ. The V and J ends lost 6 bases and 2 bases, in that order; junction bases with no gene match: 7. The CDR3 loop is CASSGTVGAYEQYF. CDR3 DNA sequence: TGTGCCAGCAGTGGGACAGTGGGAGCCTACGAGCAGTACTTC.

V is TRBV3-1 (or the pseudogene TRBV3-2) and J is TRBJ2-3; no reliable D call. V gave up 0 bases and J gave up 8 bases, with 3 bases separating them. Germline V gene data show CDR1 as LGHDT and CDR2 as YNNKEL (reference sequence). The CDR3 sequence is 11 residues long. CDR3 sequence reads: CASSQDLTQYF. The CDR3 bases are TGTGCCAGCAGCCAAGATCTTACGCAGTATTTT.

The CDR3 loop is CSHGGSYNEQFF. The CDR3 DNA sequence: TGCAGCCACGGGGGCTCCTACAATGAGCAGTTCTTC. This chain joins TRBV29-1 and TRBJ2-1, with TRBD2 as a possible D gene (6 bases). Trimming removed 8 bases from V and 0 bases from J, with 8 bases in between. Looked up from germline, CDR1 is SQVTM and CDR2 is ANQGSEA. CDR3 length equals 12 residues.

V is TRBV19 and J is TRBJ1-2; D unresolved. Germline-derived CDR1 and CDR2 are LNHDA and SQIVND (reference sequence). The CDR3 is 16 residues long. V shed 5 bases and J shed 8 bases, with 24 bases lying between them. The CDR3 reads CASSSPTQLEGSGYTF. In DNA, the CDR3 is TGTGCCAGTAGTTCCCCGACACAACTGGAAGGCTCGGGCTACACCTTC.

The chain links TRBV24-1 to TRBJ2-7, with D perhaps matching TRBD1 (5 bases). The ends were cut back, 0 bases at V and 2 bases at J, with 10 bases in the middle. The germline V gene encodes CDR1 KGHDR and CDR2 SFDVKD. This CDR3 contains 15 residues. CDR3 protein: CATSDLVQAAYEQYF. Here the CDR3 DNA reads TGTGCCACCAGTGATTTGGTACAGGCAGCCTACGAGCAGTACTTC.

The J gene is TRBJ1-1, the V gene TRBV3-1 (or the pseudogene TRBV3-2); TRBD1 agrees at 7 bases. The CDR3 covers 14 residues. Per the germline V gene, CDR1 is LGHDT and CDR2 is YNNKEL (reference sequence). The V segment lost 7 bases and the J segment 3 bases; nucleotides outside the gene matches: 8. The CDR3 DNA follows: TGTGCCAGCAAGGTCAGGGGGAAGGACACTGAAGCTTTCTTT. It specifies CASKVRGKDTEAFF.

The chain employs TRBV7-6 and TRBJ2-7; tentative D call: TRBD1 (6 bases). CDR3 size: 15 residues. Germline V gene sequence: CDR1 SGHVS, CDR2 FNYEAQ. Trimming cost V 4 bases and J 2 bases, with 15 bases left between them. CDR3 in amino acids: CASSSGTSSAYEQYF. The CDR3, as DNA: TGTGCCAGCAGCTCAGGGACATCGTCCGCCTACGAGCAGTACTTC.

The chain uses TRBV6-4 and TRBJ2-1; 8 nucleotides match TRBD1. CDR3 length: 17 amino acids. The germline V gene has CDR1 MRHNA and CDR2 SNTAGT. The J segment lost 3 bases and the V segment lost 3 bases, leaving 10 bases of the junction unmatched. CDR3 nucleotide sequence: TGTGCCAGCAGTGATTACCGGGACAGGAGTGACTACAATGAGCAGTTCTTC. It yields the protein CASSDYRDRSDYNEQFF.

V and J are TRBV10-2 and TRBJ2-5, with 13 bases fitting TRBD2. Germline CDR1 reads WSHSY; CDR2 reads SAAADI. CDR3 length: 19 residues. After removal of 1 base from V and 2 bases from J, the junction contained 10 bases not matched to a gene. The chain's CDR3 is CASSEFYPGTSGDQETQYF. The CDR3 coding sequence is TGCGCCAGCAGTGAGTTTTACCCCGGGACTAGCGGGGATCAAGAGACCCAGTACTTC.

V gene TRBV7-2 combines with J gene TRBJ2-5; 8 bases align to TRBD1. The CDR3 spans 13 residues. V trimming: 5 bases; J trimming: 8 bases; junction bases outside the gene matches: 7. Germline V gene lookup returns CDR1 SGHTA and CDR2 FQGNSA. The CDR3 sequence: CASSRGQALTQYF. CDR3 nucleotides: TGTGCCAGCAGCAGGGGACAGGCCCTTACCCAGTACTTC.

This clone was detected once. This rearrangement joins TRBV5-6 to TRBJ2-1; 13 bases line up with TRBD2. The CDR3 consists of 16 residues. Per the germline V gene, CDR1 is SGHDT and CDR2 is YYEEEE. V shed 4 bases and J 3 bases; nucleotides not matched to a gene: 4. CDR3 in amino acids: CASSLTSGGYYNEQFF. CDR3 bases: TGTGCCAGCAGCCTGACTAGCGGGGGGTACTACAATGAGCAGTTCTTC.

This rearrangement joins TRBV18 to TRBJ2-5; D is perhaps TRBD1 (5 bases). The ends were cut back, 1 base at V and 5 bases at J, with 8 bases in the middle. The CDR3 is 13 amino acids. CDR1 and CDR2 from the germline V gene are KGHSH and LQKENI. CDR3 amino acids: CASSPLKGETQYF. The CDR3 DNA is TGTGCCAGCTCACCACTGAAGGGGGAGACCCAGTACTTC.

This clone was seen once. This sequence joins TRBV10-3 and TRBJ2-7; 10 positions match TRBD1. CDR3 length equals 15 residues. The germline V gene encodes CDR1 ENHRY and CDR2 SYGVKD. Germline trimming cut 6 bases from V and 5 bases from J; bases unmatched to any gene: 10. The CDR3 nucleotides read TGTGCCATCAGGGCATACGGGACAGGGGAACACGAGCAGTACTTC. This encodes CAIRAYGTGEHEQYF.

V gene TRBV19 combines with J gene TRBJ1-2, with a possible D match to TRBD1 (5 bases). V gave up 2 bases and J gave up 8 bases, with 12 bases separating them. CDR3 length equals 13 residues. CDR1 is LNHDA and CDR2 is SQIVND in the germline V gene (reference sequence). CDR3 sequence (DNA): TGTGCCAGTAGTATATCCGGGGGAGGGGGCTACACCTTC. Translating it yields CASSISGGGGYTF.

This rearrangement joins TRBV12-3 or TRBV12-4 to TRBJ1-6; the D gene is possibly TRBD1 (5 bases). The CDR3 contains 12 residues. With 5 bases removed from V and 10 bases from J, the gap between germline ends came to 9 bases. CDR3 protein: CASSPNRSPLHF. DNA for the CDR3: TGTGCCAGCAGTCCCAACAGGTCACCCCTCCACTTT.

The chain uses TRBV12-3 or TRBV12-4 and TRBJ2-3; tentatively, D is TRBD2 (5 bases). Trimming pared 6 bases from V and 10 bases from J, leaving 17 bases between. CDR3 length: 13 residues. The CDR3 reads CASSLAPAVAQYF. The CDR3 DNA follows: TGTGCCAGCAGCCTAGCCCCAGCGGTCGCGCAGTATTTT.

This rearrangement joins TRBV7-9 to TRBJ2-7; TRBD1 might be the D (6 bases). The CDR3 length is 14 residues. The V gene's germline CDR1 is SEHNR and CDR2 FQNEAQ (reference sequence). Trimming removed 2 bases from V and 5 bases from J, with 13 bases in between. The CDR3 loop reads CASSLPRDTHEQYF. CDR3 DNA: TGTGCCAGCAGCTTACCCCGGGACACCCACGAGCAGTACTTC. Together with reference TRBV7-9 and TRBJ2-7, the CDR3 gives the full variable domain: DTGVSQNPRHKITKRGQNVTFRCDPISEHNRLYWYRQTLGQGPEFLTYFQNEAQLEKSRLLSDRFSAERPKGSFSTLEIQRTEQGDSAMYLCASSLPRDTHEQYFGPGTRLTVT.

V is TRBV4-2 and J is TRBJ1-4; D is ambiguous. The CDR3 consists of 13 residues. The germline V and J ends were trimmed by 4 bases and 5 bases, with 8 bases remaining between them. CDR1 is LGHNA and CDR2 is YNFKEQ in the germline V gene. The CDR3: CASSPSSNEKLFF. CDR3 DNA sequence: TGTGCCAGCAGCCCGTCGTCGAATGAAAAACTGTTTTTT.

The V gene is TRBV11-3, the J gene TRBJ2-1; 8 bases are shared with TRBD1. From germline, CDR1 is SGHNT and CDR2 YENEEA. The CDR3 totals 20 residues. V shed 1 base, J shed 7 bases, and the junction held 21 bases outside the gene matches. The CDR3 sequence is CASSLGAGQVGFKGWNEQFF. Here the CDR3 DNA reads TGTGCCAGCAGCTTAGGTGCGGGACAGGTCGGCTTTAAAGGGTGGAATGAGCAGTTCTTC.

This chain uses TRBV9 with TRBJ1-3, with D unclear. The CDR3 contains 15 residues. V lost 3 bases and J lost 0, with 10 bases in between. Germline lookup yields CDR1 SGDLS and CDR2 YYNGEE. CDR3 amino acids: CASSASRVSGNTIYF. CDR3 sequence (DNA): TGTGCCAGCAGCGCCTCGCGGGTCTCTGGAAACACCATATATTTT. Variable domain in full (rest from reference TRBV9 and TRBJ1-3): DSGVTQTPKHLITATGQRVTLRCSPRSGDLSVYWYQQSLDQGLQFLIQYYNGEERAKGNILERFSAQQFPDLHSELNLSSLELGDSALYFCASSASRVSGNTIYFGEGSWLTVV.

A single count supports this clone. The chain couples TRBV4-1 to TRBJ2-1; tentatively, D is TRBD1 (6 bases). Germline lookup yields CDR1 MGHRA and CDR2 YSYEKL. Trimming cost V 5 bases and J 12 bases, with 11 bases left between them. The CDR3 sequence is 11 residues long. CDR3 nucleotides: TGCGCCAGCAGCATGGACAGTTCGCAGTTCTTC. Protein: CASSMDSSQFF.

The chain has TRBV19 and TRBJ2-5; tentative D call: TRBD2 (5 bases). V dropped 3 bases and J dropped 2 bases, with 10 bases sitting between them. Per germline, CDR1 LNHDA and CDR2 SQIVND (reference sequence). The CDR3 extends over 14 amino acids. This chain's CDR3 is CASSIGVRQETQYF. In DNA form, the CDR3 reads TGTGCCAGTAGTATCGGGGTTAGGCAAGAGACCCAGTACTTC. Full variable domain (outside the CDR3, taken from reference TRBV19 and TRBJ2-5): DGGITQSPKYLFRKEGQNVTLSCEQNLNHDAMYWYRQDPGQGLRLIYYSQIVNDFQKGDIAEGYSVSREKKESFPLTVTSAQKNPTAFYLCASSIGVRQETQYFGPGTRLLVL.

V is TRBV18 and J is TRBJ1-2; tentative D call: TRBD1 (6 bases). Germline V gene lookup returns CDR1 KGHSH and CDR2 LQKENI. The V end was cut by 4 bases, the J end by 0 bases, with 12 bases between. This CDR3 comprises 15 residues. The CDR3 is CASSQKTGANYGYTF. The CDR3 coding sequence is TGTGCCAGCTCACAAAAGACAGGAGCTAACTATGGCTACACCTTC.

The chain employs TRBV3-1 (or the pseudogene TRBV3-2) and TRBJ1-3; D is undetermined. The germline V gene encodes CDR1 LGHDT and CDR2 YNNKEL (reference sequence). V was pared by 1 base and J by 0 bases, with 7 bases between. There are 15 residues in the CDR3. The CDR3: CASSQGGSSGNTIYF. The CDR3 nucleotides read TGTGCCAGCAGCCAAGGCGGATCCTCTGGAAACACCATATATTTT.

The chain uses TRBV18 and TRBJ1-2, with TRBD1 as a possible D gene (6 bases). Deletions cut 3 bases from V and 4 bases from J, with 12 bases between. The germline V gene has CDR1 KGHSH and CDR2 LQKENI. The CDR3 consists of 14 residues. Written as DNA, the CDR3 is TGTGCCAGCTCACCTATACAGGGAATCTATGGCTACACCTTC. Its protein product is CASSPIQGIYGYTF.